These T cell receptor beta chains were read from a single sample in a study of T cells after yellow fever vaccination. TCRdb independently ran MiXCR on the 5' RACE reads; one entry per CDR3 protein. Among around 550,000 distinct CDR3 sequences listed, 15% to 20% were seen once. The source was PBMCs, collected 15 days after the yellow fever booster vaccination. Source of these receptors: a man aged 25-45 years who received the YFV17D yellow fever vaccine. The CDR3 runs from the conserved cysteine through the conserved F or W. The D gene is left open where the match is weak. Size is stated for part of the rows, as once, few or many counts, or as a class when the clone is expanded.

d_call	v_call	clone_size	j_call	cdr3_aa	cdr3_nt
NA	TRBV20-1	NA	TRBJ2-5	CSARGEPAAQETQYF	TGCAGTGCTAGAGGCGAGCCAGCGGCTCAAGAGACCCAGTACTTC
NA	TRBV20-1	few	TRBJ2-1	CSAREGAHEQFF	TGCAGTGCTAGGGAGGGAGCGCATGAGCAGTTCTTC
NA	TRBV5-1	NA	TRBJ2-7	CASSFRNEQYF	TGCGCCAGCAGCTTTAGAAACGAGCAGTACTTC
NA	TRBV5-1	NA	TRBJ2-2	CASSFLAGQTGELFF	TGCGCCAGCAGCTTCCTAGCTGGACAGACCGGGGAGCTGTTTTTT
TRBD2	TRBV30	few	TRBJ2-5	CAWSVPRLAGGFGETQYF	TGTGCCTGGAGTGTACCCCGACTAGCGGGAGGGTTCGGGGAGACCCAGTACTTC
TRBD2	TRBV15	NA	TRBJ2-7	CATSRDRTRRRYEQYF	TGTGCCACCAGCAGAGATCGGACTAGAAGAAGGTACGAGCAGTACTTC
NA	TRBV6-2/TRBV6-3	few	TRBJ2-2	CASRIQGIAGELFF	TGTGCCAGCAGAATTCAGGGTATAGCCGGGGAGCTGTTTTTT
NA	TRBV5-1	few	TRBJ2-1	CASSSRFGGNEQFF	TGCGCCAGCAGCTCCCGGTTTGGGGGTAATGAGCAGTTCTTC
TRBD2	TRBV18	few	TRBJ2-2	CASSLGLAGGPGTGELFF	TGTGCCAGCTCACTCGGACTAGCGGGAGGGCCCGGCACCGGGGAGCTGTTTTTT
NA	TRBV18	few	TRBJ2-7	CASSPPGQRYEQYF	TGTGCCAGCTCACCACCAGGACAGCGATACGAGCAGTACTTC
NA	TRBV7-2	few	TRBJ1-6	CASSGPRGGVNSPLHF	TGTGCCAGCAGCGGGCCTCGGGGGGGGGTAAATTCACCCCTCCACTTT